These 4 T cell receptor beta chains originate from one sample sequenced in a study of CD8 T cells in ankylosing spondylitis. TCRdb re-derived calls from the 5' RACE reads in MiXCR, one entry per CDR3 protein. This table holds a few hundred thousand distinct CDR3 sequences, roughly 13% found once. The study's findings and limits: A motif in TCR beta, a set of several highly homologous variants, appeared characteristic of ankylosing spondylitis blood.

These receptors have no identified antigens. Sequences were obtained from blood, either unsorted or a sorted T cell fraction (not recorded which). The receptors were gathered from a male donor with ankylosing spondylitis.

This sequence joins TRBV7-9 and TRBJ2-1; 7 bases match TRBD2. The CDR3 has 13 amino acids. Germline CDR1 and CDR2: SEHNR and FQNEAQ (reference sequence). The V segment lost 5 bases and the J segment 8 bases; nucleotides outside the gene matches: 6. In DNA, the CDR3 is TGTGCCAGCAGCGGCACTAGCGTCCATGAGCAGTTCTTC. This codes for CASSGTSVHEQFF.

The gene calls are TRBV6-1 and TRBJ1-1; 7 positions match TRBD1. The CDR3 covers 13 residues. Germline V gene lookup returns CDR1 MNHNS and CDR2 SASEGT. V was pared by 6 bases and J by 3 bases, with 4 bases of the junction left unmatched. CDR3 bases: TGTGCCAGCAGCCGCGGACAGGACACTGAAGCTTTCTTT. Amino acids: CASSRGQDTEAFF.

This clonotype has a handful of counts. The chain couples TRBV5-1 to TRBJ2-3, with TRBD2 identical over 9 bases. The germline V gene encodes CDR1 SGHRS and CDR2 YFSETQ. After removal of 4 bases from V and 0 bases from J, the junction contained 12 bases not matched to a gene. The CDR3 is 18 amino acids. CDR3 in DNA: TGCGCCAGCAGCCCCAAGCGACTAGCGGACTATAGCACAGATACGCAGTATTTT. Amino acids: CASSPKRLADYSTDTQYF.

This clonotype came up a few times. CDR3 region: CATKGGRTDTQYF. The CDR3 nucleotides are TGTGCCACCAAGGGCGGGAGGACAGATACGCAGTATTTT. The chain has TRBV24-1 and TRBJ2-3; TRBD2 matches 8 bases. Germline CDR1 KGHDR, CDR2 SFDVKD. This CDR3 is 13 amino acids long. The junction had 3 bases not matched to a gene; V was cut back by 8 bases and J by 3 bases.